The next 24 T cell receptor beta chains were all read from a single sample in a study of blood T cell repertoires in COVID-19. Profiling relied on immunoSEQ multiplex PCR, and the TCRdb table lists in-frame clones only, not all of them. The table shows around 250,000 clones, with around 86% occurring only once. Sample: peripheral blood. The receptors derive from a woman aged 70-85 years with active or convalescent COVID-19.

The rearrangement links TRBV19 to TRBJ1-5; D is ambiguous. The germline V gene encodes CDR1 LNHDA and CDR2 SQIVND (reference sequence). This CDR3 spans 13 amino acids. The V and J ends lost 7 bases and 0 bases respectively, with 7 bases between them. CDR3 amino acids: CASNYYSNQPQHF. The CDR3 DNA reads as TGTGCCAGTAACTATTATAGCAATCAGCCCCAGCATTTT.

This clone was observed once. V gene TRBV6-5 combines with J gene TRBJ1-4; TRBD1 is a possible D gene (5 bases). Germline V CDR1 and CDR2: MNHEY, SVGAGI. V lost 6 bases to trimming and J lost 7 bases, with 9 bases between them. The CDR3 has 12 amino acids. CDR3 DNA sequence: TGTGCCAGCAGCTATGACAGTGAAAAACTGTTTTTT. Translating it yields CASSYDSEKLFF.

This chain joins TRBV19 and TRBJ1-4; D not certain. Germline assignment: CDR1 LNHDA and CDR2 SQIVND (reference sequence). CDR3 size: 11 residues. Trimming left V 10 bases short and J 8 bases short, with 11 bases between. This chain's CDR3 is CATLGGEKLFF. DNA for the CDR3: TGTGCCACTCTAGGCGGGGAAAAACTGTTTTTT.

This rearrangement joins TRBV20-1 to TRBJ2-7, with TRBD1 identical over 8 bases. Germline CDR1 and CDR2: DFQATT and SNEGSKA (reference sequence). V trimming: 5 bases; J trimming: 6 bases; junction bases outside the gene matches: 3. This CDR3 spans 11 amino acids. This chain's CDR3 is CSASGQGEQYF. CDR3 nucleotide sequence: TGCAGTGCTTCTGGACAGGGCGAGCAGTACTTC.

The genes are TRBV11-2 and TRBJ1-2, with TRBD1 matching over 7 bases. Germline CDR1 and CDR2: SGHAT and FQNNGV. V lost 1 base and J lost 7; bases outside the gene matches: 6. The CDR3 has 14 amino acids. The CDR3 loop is CASSLARQGAGYTF. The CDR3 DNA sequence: TGTGCCAGCAGCTTAGCTAGACAGGGAGCTGGCTACACCTTC. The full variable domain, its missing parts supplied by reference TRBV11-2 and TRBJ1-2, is EAGVAQSPRYKIIEKRQSVAFWCNPISGHATLYWYQQILGQGPKLLIQFQNNGVVDDSQLPKDRFSAERLKGVDSTLKIQPAKLEDSAVYLCASSLARQGAGYTFGSGTRLTVV.

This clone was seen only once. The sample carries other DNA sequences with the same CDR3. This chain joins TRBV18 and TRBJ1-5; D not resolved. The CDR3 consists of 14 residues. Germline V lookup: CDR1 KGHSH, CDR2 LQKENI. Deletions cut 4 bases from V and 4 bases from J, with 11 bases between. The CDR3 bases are TGTGCCAGCTCACTCACAGAGAGTAATCAGCCCCAGCATTTT. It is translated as CASSLTESNQPQHF. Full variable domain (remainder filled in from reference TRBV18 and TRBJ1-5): NAGVMQNPRHLVRRRGQEARLRCSPMKGHSHVYWYRQLPEEGLKFMVYLQKENIIDESGMPKERFSAEFPKEGPSILRIQQVVRGDSAAYFCASSLTESNQPQHFGDGTRLSIL.

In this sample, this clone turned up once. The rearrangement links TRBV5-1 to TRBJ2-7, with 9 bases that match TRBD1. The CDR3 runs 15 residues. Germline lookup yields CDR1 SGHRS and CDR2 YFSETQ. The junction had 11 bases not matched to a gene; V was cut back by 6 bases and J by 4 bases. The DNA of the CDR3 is TGCGCCAGCACCCGGACGGGACAGGGAATTTACGAGCAGTACTTC. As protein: CASTRTGQGIYEQYF.

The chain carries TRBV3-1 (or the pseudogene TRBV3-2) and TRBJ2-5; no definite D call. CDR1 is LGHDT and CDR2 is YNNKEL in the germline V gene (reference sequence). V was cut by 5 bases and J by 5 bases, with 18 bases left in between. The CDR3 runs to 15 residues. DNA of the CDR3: TGTGCCAGCAGCGACGTTTTCGGGTCTCAGGAGACCCAGTACTTC. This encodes CASSDVFGSQETQYF.

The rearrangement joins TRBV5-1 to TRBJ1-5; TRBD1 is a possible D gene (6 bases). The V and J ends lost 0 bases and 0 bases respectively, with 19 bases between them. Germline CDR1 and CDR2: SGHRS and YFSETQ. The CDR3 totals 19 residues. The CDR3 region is CASSLVSRSLGGSNQPQHF. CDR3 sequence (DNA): TGCGCCAGCAGCTTGGTATCCAGGTCTTTAGGGGGTAGCAATCAGCCCCAGCATTTT.

The CDR3 region is CASSLNSGNTEAFF. In nucleotides, the CDR3 is TGTGCCAGCAGCTTAAATAGTGGGAACACTGAAGCTTTCTTT. This chain uses TRBV7-9 with TRBJ1-1; D remains unclear. Per germline, CDR1 SEHNR and CDR2 FQNEAQ (reference sequence). Trimming left V 2 bases short and J 1 base short, with 8 bases between. The CDR3 length is 14 residues.

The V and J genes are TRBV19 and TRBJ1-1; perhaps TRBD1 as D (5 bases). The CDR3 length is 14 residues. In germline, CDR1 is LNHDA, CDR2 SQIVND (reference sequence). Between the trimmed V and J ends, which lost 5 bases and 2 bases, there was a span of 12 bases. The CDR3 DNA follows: TGTGCCAGTAGTTTAAACAGGATTAACACTGAAGCTTTCTTT. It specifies CASSLNRINTEAFF.

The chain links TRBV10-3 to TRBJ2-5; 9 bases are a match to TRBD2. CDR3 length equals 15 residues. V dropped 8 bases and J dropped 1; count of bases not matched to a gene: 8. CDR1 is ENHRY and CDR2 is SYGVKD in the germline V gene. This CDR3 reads CAIGTAGGPQETQYF. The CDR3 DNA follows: TGTGCCATCGGTACAGCGGGGGGCCCCCAAGAGACCCAGTACTTC.

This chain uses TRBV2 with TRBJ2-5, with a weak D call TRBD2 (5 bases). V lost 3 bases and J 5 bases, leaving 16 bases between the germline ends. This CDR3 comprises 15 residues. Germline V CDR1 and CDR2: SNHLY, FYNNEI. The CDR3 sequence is CASSDGTTRRETQYF. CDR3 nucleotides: TGTGCCAGCAGTGACGGAACTACTAGACGGGAGACCCAGTACTTC.

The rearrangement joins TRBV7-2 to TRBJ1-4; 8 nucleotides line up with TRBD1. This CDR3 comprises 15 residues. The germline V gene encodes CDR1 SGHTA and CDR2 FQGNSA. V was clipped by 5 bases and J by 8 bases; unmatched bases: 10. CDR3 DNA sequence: TGTGCCAGCAGCGACAGACAGGGGAGGACGGAAAAACTGTTTTTT. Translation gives CASSDRQGRTEKLFF.

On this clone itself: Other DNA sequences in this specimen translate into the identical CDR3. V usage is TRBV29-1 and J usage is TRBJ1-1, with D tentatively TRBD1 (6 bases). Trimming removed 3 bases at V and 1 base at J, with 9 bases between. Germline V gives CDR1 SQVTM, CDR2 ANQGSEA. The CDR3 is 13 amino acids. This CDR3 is CSVEAQGNTEAFF. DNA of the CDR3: TGCAGCGTTGAGGCACAGGGGAACACTGAAGCTTTCTTT.

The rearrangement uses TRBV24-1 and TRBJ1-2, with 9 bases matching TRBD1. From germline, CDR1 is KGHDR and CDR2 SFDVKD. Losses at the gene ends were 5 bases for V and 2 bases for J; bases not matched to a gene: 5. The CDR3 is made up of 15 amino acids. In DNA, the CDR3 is TGTGCCACCAGTGTTGGACAGGGGAAGAACTATGGCTACACCTTC. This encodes CATSVGQGKNYGYTF.

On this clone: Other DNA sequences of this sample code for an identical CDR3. The CDR3 DNA reads TGCGCCAGCAGCCAAGATCGGGGGGAAAAACTGTTTTTT. It yields the protein CASSQDRGEKLFF. The chain has TRBV4-3 and TRBJ1-4, with D maybe TRBD1 (5 bases). The germline CDR1 and CDR2 sequences are LGHNA and YSLEER. V lost 0 bases, J lost 8 bases, and 7 bases lay in between. The CDR3 length is 13 residues.

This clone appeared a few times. The CDR3 coding sequence is TGTGCCAGCAGCTTAGTAGGGGCGGTCACCGGGGAGCTGTTTTTT. It is translated as CASSLVGAVTGELFF. The chain has TRBV11-2 and TRBJ2-2; tentatively, D is TRBD1 (5 bases). Germline values: CDR1 SGHAT, CDR2 FQNNGV. The CDR3 sequence is 15 residues long. The germline V and J ends were trimmed by 1 base and 4 bases, with 10 bases remaining between them.

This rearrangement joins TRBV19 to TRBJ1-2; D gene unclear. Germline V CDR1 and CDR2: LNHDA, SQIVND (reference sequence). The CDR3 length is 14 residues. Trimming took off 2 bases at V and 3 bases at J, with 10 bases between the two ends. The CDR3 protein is CASSIIGEDYGYTF. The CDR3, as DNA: TGTGCCAGTAGTATAATAGGAGAGGACTATGGCTACACCTTC.

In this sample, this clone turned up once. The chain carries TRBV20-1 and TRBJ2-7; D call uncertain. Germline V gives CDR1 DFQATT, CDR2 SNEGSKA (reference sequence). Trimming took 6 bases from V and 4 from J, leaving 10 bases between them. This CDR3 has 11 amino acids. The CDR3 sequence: CSAETGYEQYF. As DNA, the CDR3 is TGCAGTGCCGAGACTGGGTACGAGCAGTACTTC.

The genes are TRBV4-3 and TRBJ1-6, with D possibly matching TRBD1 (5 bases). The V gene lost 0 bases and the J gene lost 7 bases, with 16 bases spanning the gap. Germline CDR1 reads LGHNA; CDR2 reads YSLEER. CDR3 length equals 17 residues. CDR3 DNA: TGCGCCAGCAGCCAAGACATCGGCGGGGGGTGGAATTCACCCCTCCACTTT. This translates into CASSQDIGGGWNSPLHF.

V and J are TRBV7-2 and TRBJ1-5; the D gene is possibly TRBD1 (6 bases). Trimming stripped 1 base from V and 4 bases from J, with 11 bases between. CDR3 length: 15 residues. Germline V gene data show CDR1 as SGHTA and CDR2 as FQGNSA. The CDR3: CASSLGPGTNQPQHF. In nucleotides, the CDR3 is TGTGCCAGCAGCTTAGGCCCCGGGACAAATCAGCCCCAGCATTTT.

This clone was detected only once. The CDR3 region has the DNA TGTGCCAGCAGCCGAAGCGAGCGGGGGGCTAGGAATACGCAGTATTTT. It encodes CASSRSERGARNTQYF. The V gene is TRBV3-1 (or the pseudogene TRBV3-2), the J gene TRBJ2-3; 9 positions agree with TRBD2. Germline assignment: CDR1 LGHDT and CDR2 YNNKEL (reference sequence). CDR3 size: 16 residues. With 4 bases clipped from V and 7 bases from J, the junction kept 12 bases outside the gene matches.

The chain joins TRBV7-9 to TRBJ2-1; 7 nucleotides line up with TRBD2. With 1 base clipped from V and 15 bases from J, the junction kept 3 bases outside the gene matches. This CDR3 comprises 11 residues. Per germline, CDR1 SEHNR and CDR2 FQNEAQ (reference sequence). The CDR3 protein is CASSLGGGRFF. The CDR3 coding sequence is TGTGCCAGCAGCTTAGGCGGGGGTAGGTTCTTC.